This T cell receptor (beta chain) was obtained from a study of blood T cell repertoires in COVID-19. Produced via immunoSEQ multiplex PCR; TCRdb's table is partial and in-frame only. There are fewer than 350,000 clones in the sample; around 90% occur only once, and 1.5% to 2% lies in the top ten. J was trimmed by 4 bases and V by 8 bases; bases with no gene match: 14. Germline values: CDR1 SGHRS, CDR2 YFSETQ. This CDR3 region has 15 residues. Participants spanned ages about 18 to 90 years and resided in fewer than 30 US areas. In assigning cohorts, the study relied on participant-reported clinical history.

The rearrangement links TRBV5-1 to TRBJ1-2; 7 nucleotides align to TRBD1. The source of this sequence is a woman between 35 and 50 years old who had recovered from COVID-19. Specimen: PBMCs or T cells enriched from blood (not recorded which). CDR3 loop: CARTIRDSGLYGYTF. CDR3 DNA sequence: TGCGCCAGAACCATCCGGGACAGCGGACTCTATGGCTACACCTTC.